The source of this TCR beta chain is a study of tumor-infiltrating lymphocytes in primary liver carcinoma. Whole-study context: Tumors, staged T1-T3 N0M0, spanned 4.2 to 10 cm. General study points: Blood trailed tumors significantly in top-250-clone fraction (p = 0.039). Tumor-adjacent and tumor-blood pairs showed less overlap than tumor region pairs.

Unsorted whole blood served as the source of blood RNA, and germline DNA was extracted as well. For this clonotype: Its antigen is unidentified. A junction end diverges from the germline sequence, so it may reflect a read error.

TCR beta cDNA came from about 0.45 ug total RNA, primed with a constant-region primer. It was through three nested multiplex PCR rounds of slightly modified ARM-PCR that TCR beta libraries arose. TRBV1-TRBV30 forward primers and a C-beta reverse primer were used in the first two PCR rounds, which each ran for ten to eleven cycles. Via MiXCR, TCRdb re-called the multiplex PCR reads, giving one row per CDR3 protein. This table has some 320,000 distinct CDR3 sequences, about 60% appearing once. CDR1 and CDR2 (germline): MNHNS, SASEGT. The CDR3 length is 15 residues. This chain links TRBV6-1 with TRBJ2-7; D is unclear. The sample taken for sequencing was peripheral blood. This receptor was obtained from a man aged 35-49 years with primary liver carcinoma and hepatitis B virus infection. CDR3 sequence (DNA): TGTGCCAACAGTGAAGGAGAGACGTACTTCTACGAGCAGTACTTC. Translation: CANSEGETYFYEQYF.